This TCR beta chain was documented in a study of cytomegalovirus exposure and HLA in healthy donors (dated by TCRdb to the late 2010s). In terms of the full investigation: An earlier analysis of approximately 600 of the donors reported about 290 Gb of sequence data and 117 million unique TCR beta sequences from approximately 180 million T cells. Roughly 300 gigabases of sequencing data and roughly 81 million unique TCR sequences made up an early release that covered some 640 HLA-typed donors. Of the 300 to 450 genotyped donors, over 70% fell in the genetic ancestry cluster associated with self-reported Caucasian donors. The study aimed to test whether signatures of past pathogen exposure could be identified by cataloging public T cell receptors. The T cell repertoires of some 670 subjects were profiled by immunosequencing and related to cytomegalovirus serostatus. Along with the roughly 700-subject first cohort, a separate validation cohort of over a hundred different subjects was used. To predict cytomegalovirus infection status, the study brought together high-throughput TCR immunosequencing, statistical association of individual TCRs with disease status, and machine learning. To study patterns of TCR occurrence, a later analysis re-analyzed previously published TCR beta repertoires from 650 to 750 donors and added high-resolution HLA genotyping. Rather than drawing on any new phenotypic data, the later analysis identified candidate immune exposures from TCR beta sequences and the way those sequences occurred across donors. An earlier analysis of some 500 of the donors applied high-throughput TCR beta sequencing to assess whether each TCR beta V gene segment acted as functional or pseudogenic. Donor age, sex, ethnicity and CMV serostatus were collected together with the repertoire data. A later genetic analysis used genome-wide SNP genotypes for about 60% of the roughly 700 donors, treating that subset as a discovery cohort. All discovery cohort repertoires had been generated using a single sequencing platform. Class I and class II HLA loci were covered by the typing at four-digit resolution. The number of donors typed differed by locus, with roughly 629-640 for A, B, C, DRB1 and DQB1, roughly 520 for DQA1, 600 to 610 for DPA1, and some 440 for DPB1. Because of strong linkage in the cohort, roughly five DR-DQ haplotypes were treated as single units for association and clustering. On average, approximately 250,000 unique TCR beta nucleotide sequences were sequenced per donor among about 400 genotyped donors of the cohort, with roughly 18% of those sequences being non-productive.

For this chain, trimming is 6 bases at the V end and 2 bases at the J end, and the number of junction bases without a gene match is 6. From its cysteine to its phenylalanine, the CDR3 spans 14 amino acids. Only CDR3 DNA remains: 42 bases, in frame from the first base. In the germline V gene, CDR1 corresponds to MGHRA and CDR2 to YSYEKL. In total, roughly 710 healthy bone marrow donors made up the cohort. At the time of sampling, every cohort member was nominally healthy, though immune exposures that went unrecorded were likely present. The donor was CMV seronegative and belonged to the group of over 300 seronegative cohort members. A peripheral blood sample was collected from each donor, and TCR beta sequencing was performed on peripheral blood mononuclear cells. The Qiagen DNeasy Blood Extraction Kit was used to extract genomic DNA from the blood cell samples. Libraries were made using the immunoSEQ multiplex PCR assay. For the multiplex PCR, a mixture combining 60 forward primers for TCR Vbeta segments and 13 reverse primers for TCR Jbeta segments was used. A multiplex PCR assay on genomic DNA amplified the CDR3 region of rearranged TCR beta genes. Amplified TCR beta libraries were sequenced as 87-base-pair reads on the Illumina HiSeq System. The paper's data handling went like this. A later analysis counted about 76 million unique TCR beta chains across the 666 repertoires, and around 12 million of these chains were shared by at least two donors. To remove PCR and sequencing errors, raw reads were error-corrected and collapsed into unique sequences using a nearest-neighbor algorithm that merged closely related sequences. To assign V, D and J gene segments, CDR3 sequences were aligned to IMGT reference sequences. For a sequence to be retained, at least a six-nucleotide match to both a V gene segment and a J gene segment was required. A rearrangement was called productive if the CDR3 had no stop codons and remained in frame with V and J, and every other rearrangement was called non-productive. CDR3 was defined by IMGT convention, running from the second conserved V-encoded cysteine to the conserved J-encoded phenylalanine. In an earlier analysis of around 540 of the donors, sequences lacking an unambiguous match to a single V gene segment were excluded. An earlier analysis of 450 to 650 of the donors called V segments functional above 56.7% productive rearrangements and segregating when the between-donor standard deviation exceeded 5%. A statistical classification framework was developed to diagnose cytomegalovirus status using the catalog of TCR beta chain sequences. In a later analysis, V and J genes were assigned by comparing TCR nucleotide sequences against IMGT/GENE-DB human TR gene sequences. Using the TCRdist pipeline, a later analysis assigned CDR3 sequences along with most-parsimonious VDJ recombination scenarios. In a later analysis, every TCR beta chain was defined by the combination of its CDR3 amino acid sequence and its V-gene family, and reads without a unique V-gene family were dropped. A later analysis removed several hundred highly shared, low-generation-probability nucleotide sequences to deal with suspected cross-contamination and a sequencing artifact. In a later analysis, a clonal expansion index for each public chain was calculated from normalized within-repertoire ranks of inferred template counts. A later analysis computed generation probabilities with a VDJ recombination model fitted to out-of-frame rearrangements, and checked the results against IGoR. In a later analysis, TCR-TCR, TCR-HLA and TCR-CMV co-occurrence was scored with hypergeometric tests, and a repertoire-size bias correction was applied to TCR pairs. A later analysis estimated false discovery rates by permuting HLA or CMV assignments 20 times. In a later analysis, co-occurring TCRs were grouped using DBSCAN, with TCRdist sequence similarity added in when clustering inside HLA-allele-positive subsets. Co-occurrence clustering excluded repertoires with fewer than 30,000 or more than 120,000 public chains, plus five with anomalous nucleotide sharing. Held by TCRdb, this immuneACCESS table contains in-frame sequences only and omits some clones. Under half of the omission traces to an unresolved V gene where checked; the cause of the rest is unknown. The V and J calls and clone size were taken over from that table, and D and trimming were inferred from the DNA. Counted in this sample were roughly 62,000 clones; 70% to 75% of them appeared once. The leading ten clones occupy roughly 5.7% of the sample.

Results the study describes overall, beyond this receptor: According to a later analysis, TCR association rates differed among HLA loci, with DRB1 alleles showing the most associated TCRs and HLA-C alleles showing the fewest. In a later analysis, most CMV-associated TCR beta chains were found to appear HLA-restricted, with HLA associations seemingly driven largely by CMV exposure. Roughly uniform sequencing depth across donors was assumed in presence/absence analyses, although this assumption may not hold. A cluster of highly shared sequence variants was judged likely to be a technical artifact of the sequencing pipeline. Assigning TCR associations to individual alleles was difficult when HLA alleles, especially DR and DQ, strongly co-occurred. Only TCR beta chains were sequenced in this cohort, and the absence of alpha or paired-chain data limited detectable features. The earlier analysis of some 560 of the donors excluded seventeen rarely observed V segments, including chromosome 9 orphons, because counts were too low. Across donors, most TCR sequences were observed very rarely, whereas some public TCRs were present in many individuals. In vitro tests confirmed that a few of the cytomegalovirus-associated TCR beta chains recognize cytomegalovirus antigens. Some IMGT-functional V segments, including TRBV6-2 and TRBV6-3, could not be distinguished by the 87-base-pair reads and were therefore excluded. A later analysis associated about 17,000 TCR beta sequences with specific HLA alleles at a false discovery rate of 0.05. Because HLA typing was unavailable for some donors at each locus, only the typed subset was used in association tests. The study listed 164 TCR beta chains as associated with cytomegalovirus. An association between a missense DCLRE1C variant and V-gene and J-gene trimming of TCR beta chains was found in a later genetic analysis and replicated in an independent cohort. The authors suggested that the approach could potentially be extended to other disease states and immunological phenotypes. Correlated functional status among segregating V segments might be attributable to linkage disequilibrium, but an unknown experimental factor could not be ruled out. Broadly in line with IMGT annotations, most TCR beta V segments showed up in productive rearrangements about 87% or about 30% of the time in an earlier analysis of a few hundred of the donors. A further reported finding was that TCR beta sequences accurately predicted the HLA-A and HLA-B alleles for most subjects in the first cohort. In a later analysis, HLA-associated TCR beta chains were found to be more clonally expanded and to have lower generation probabilities than equally common non-associated chains. The classifier was reported to diagnose cytomegalovirus status with high specificity and sensitivity in both the original and validation cohorts. Several of the top co-occurrence clusters appeared to be linked to parvovirus B19, influenza, CMV and Epstein-Barr virus, according to a later analysis. A later genetic analysis reported fewer N-insertions in productive TCRs among donors in an Asian-associated ancestry cluster than the roughly 670-donor mean. Immune exposure information for the cohort was limited to CMV serostatus.

As concerns this clone: Its antigen remains unidentified. Base qualities are not recorded, but no much larger clone differs from it by a single base.

The receptor was derived from a woman between 25 and 40 years old in good health and CMV-seronegative. The rearranged chain carries TRBV4-1 and TRBJ1-1, with TRBD1 matching 7 junction bases. Sequenced sample: PBMCs. The CDR3 protein is CASRENRGNTEAFF. The DNA reads TGCGCCAGCAGGGAGAACAGGGGAAACACTGAAGCTTTCTTT.